This T cell receptor beta chain was retrieved from a study of PD-L1 blockade in urothelial cancer. Study as a whole: At some point between 2012 and 2014, patients got going on atezolizumab, taking 1,200 mg intravenously every 3 weeks.

The time point: pretreatment peripheral blood. CDR3 length equals 15 residues. The germline gives CDR1 SGHRS, CDR2 YFSETQ. The J segment lost 0 bases and the V segment lost 0 bases, leaving 0 bases of the junction unmatched. Measured with immunoSEQ multiplex PCR; TCRdb has only the in-frame clones, and not every one. This table has 45,000 to 65,000 clones, about 85% appearing once. On this clone: The sample carries other DNA sequences with the same CDR3.

The sequence was collected from a man aged 70 or older with urothelial cancer. Here the sequenced sample was PBMCs, taken around atezolizumab (anti-PD-L1) treatment. The chain employs TRBV5-1 and TRBJ2-1, with TRBD1 matching over 7 bases. The CDR3 is CASSLGDSSYNEQFF. The CDR3 DNA sequence: TGCGCCAGCAGCTTGGGGGACAGCTCCTACAATGAGCAGTTCTTC.